This entry lists 16 T cell receptor beta chains sequenced from one sample in a study of shared clonotypes between healthy human individuals. The table came from immunoSEQ multiplex PCR; TCRdb's copy has only in-frame clones and leaves some out. Among some 660,000 clones, 60% to 75% were seen once, and the ten largest hold 1.5% to 2%. Sequenced: memory CD4+ T cells sorted from blood. Subset described: CD45RA-negative fraction. The receptors were sampled from a young woman in good health.

J is TRBJ1-5 and V is TRBV2; TRBD1 aligns across 11 bases. CDR1 is SNHLY, CDR2 FYNNEI, per germline. There are 15 residues in the CDR3. J lost 4 bases, V lost 4 bases, and 3 bases had no gene match. The chain's CDR3 is CASSGTGGGNQPQHF. As DNA, the CDR3 is TGTGCCAGCAGTGGGACAGGGGGCGGAAATCAGCCCCAGCATTTT.

This clone was found a few times. The chain uses TRBV7-8 and TRBJ1-5, with TRBD1 identical over 7 bases. The germline V gene encodes CDR1 SGHVS and CDR2 FQNEAQ. V lost 6 bases, J lost 9 bases, and 11 bases stayed unmatched. The CDR3 is 14 amino acids. The CDR3: CASSRGQSLLPQHF. The CDR3 coding sequence is TGTGCCAGCAGTCGGGGACAGAGCTTATTGCCCCAGCATTTT.

The chain uses TRBV28 and TRBJ2-5, with 12 bases matching TRBD1. CDR1 is MDHEN, CDR2 SYDVKM, per germline. This CDR3 region has 16 residues. The J segment lost 5 bases and the V segment lost 2 bases, leaving 6 bases of the junction unmatched. The CDR3 loop is CASSLPPGQGAETQYF. CDR3 DNA sequence: TGTGCCAGCAGTTTACCACCGGGACAGGGGGCGGAGACCCAGTACTTC.

The chain couples TRBV2 to TRBJ2-3; D gene uncertain. This CDR3 region has 14 residues. V lost 4 bases to trimming and J lost 1 base, with 9 bases between them. Germline V gene sequence: CDR1 SNHLY, CDR2 FYNNEI. In nucleotides, the CDR3 is TGTGCCAGCAGTGTCGGTAGGGGCACAGATACGCAGTATTTT. It is translated as CASSVGRGTDTQYF.

CDR3 amino acids: CASSSYRGRETQYF. CDR3 DNA: TGTGCCAGCAGTTCGTACAGGGGGCGGGAGACCCAGTACTTC. The genes are TRBV28 and TRBJ2-5; TRBD1 agrees at 9 bases. V dropped 4 bases and J dropped 5; count of bases not matched to a gene: 5. In germline, CDR1 is MDHEN, CDR2 SYDVKM. The CDR3 is made up of 14 amino acids.

V is TRBV5-4 and J is TRBJ1-4; D uncertain. V was trimmed by 0 bases and J by 0 bases, leaving 15 bases between them. CDR1 is SGHNT, CDR2 YYREEE, per germline (reference sequence). CDR3 length equals 18 residues. The chain's CDR3 is CASSLALGRLTTNEKLFF. In DNA, the CDR3 is TGTGCCAGCAGCTTGGCGTTAGGCAGGCTGACAACTAATGAAAAACTGTTTTTT.

The chain couples TRBV7-9 to TRBJ2-4, with 7 positions matching TRBD2. The length of the CDR3 is 17 residues. Looked up from germline, CDR1 is SEHNR and CDR2 is FQNEAQ (reference sequence). V was clipped by 2 bases and J by 2 bases; unmatched bases: 9. The CDR3 DNA sequence: TGTGCCAGCAGCTTATATGAGACTAGCTTGACCAAAAACATTCAGTACTTC. It is translated as CASSLYETSLTKNIQYF. Combining the CDR3 with reference TRBV7-9 and TRBJ2-4 gives the whole variable domain DTGVSQNPRHKITKRGQNVTFRCDPISEHNRLYWYRQTLGQGPEFLTYFQNEAQLEKSRLLSDRFSAERPKGSFSTLEIQRTEQGDSAMYLCASSLYETSLTKNIQYFGAGTRLSVL.

The V gene is TRBV11-2, the J gene TRBJ2-2, with 7 bases identical to TRBD1. With V trimmed by 4 bases and J by 4 bases, 6 bases remained unmatched. Germline lookup yields CDR1 SGHAT and CDR2 FQNNGV. The CDR3 length is 15 residues. The CDR3 sequence is CASSYGQVGTGELFF. For the CDR3, the DNA is TGTGCCAGCAGCTACGGACAGGTCGGCACCGGGGAGCTGTTTTTT.

V is TRBV5-1 and J is TRBJ2-5; TRBD1 or TRBD2 may be the D gene (6 bases each). Germline V gene lookup returns CDR1 SGHRS and CDR2 YFSETQ. V dropped 2 bases and J dropped 5 bases, with 16 bases sitting between them. The CDR3 is 15 residues long. For the CDR3, the DNA is TGCGCCAGCAGCTTTGGCAGGGGAGGTCGCGAGACCCAGTACTTC. This codes for CASSFGRGGRETQYF.

The CDR3 DNA follows: TGCGCCAGCAGCTTGGGGCAGGGAAAGGAGTTCTTC. Its protein is CASSLGQGKEFF. The genes are TRBV5-1 and TRBJ2-1, with a tentative D call TRBD1 (5 bases). CDR3 length equals 12 residues. Germline V CDR1 and CDR2: SGHRS, YFSETQ. V was cut by 0 bases and J by 14 bases, with 12 bases left in between.

This clone was picked up one time. The chain links TRBV11-2 to TRBJ2-1, with 12 bases that match TRBD2. Germline-derived CDR1 and CDR2 are SGHAT and FQNNGV. The CDR3 extends over 15 amino acids. Trimming removed 1 base from V and 10 bases from J; junction bases left unmatched: 5. The CDR3 DNA reads as TGTGCCAGCAGCTTAGTAGGACTAGCGGGACAGGAGCAGTTCTTC. Its translation: CASSLVGLAGQEQFF.

This rearrangement joins TRBV7-9 to TRBJ2-3; 9 nucleotides align to TRBD2. The V gene's germline CDR1 is SEHNR and CDR2 FQNEAQ (reference sequence). V was pared by 5 bases and J by 0 bases, with 6 bases of the junction left unmatched. The CDR3 sequence is 16 residues long. The CDR3: CASSPYSGSSTDTQYF. In DNA form, the CDR3 reads TGTGCCAGCAGCCCATATAGCGGGAGTAGCACAGATACGCAGTATTTT.

In DNA, the CDR3 is TGTGCCAGTAGTATAAGGTTCGGGGAGGAGACCCAGTACTTC. Translation gives CASSIRFGEETQYF. The chain combines TRBV19 with TRBJ2-5; D might be TRBD2 (5 bases). This CDR3 comprises 14 residues. Germline CDR1 and CDR2: LNHDA and SQIVND (reference sequence). Trimming stripped 2 bases from V and 5 bases from J, with 12 bases between.

This clone was seen ten or more times. The chain links TRBV30 to TRBJ1-1; D possibly corresponds to TRBD1 (5 bases). This CDR3 comprises 13 residues. Germline loops: CDR1 GTSNPN, CDR2 SVGIG (reference sequence). V was shortened by 0 bases and J by 0 bases, with 5 bases between the two germline ends. CDR3 in amino acids: CAWSVGVNTEAFF. DNA for the CDR3: TGTGCCTGGAGTGTAGGGGTGAACACTGAAGCTTTCTTT.

This clone was picked up one time. The V call is TRBV9, the J call TRBJ2-3, with D perhaps matching TRBD1 or TRBD2 (5 bases each). The CDR3 consists of 13 residues. The germline CDR1 and CDR2 sequences are SGDLS and YYNGEE. The germline V and J ends were trimmed by 4 bases and 7 bases, with 13 bases remaining between them. In nucleotides, the CDR3 is TGTGCCAGCAGCCCCAAGGGACGTTATACGCAGTATTTT. It is translated as CASSPKGRYTQYF. The variable domain in full, completed from reference TRBV9 and TRBJ2-3, reads DSGVTQTPKHLITATGQRVTLRCSPRSGDLSVYWYQQSLDQGLQFLIQYYNGEERAKGNILERFSAQQFPDLHSELNLSSLELGDSALYFCASSPKGRYTQYFGPGTRLTVL.

The CDR3, as DNA: TGCGCCAGCAGCTTTGTTTGGACGGAAGACTACGAGCAGTACTTC. As protein: CASSFVWTEDYEQYF. The rearrangement links TRBV5-1 to TRBJ2-7; the D is unclear. Trimming shortened V by 2 bases and J by 3 bases, and 15 bases separated the two germline ends. CDR1 and CDR2 from the germline V gene are SGHRS and YFSETQ. CDR3 size: 15 residues.